The following is a TCR beta chain sequence with its context. This entry is derived from a study of blood T cell repertoires in COVID-19. Turning to the study itself: Nucleic acid was either cDNA or gDNA, and it came from T cells, B-cell-depleted T cells, or PBMCs.

V was shortened by 0 bases and J by 6 bases, with 11 bases between the two germline ends. CDR1 is SGHRS, CDR2 YFSETQ, per germline. The CDR3 is 14 amino acids. The repertoire was sequenced with immunoSEQ multiplex PCR; TCRdb's copy has only in-frame clones and lacks some. The sample lists some 300,000 clones; approximately 89% were seen once. This clonotype was obtained from a woman aged 25 to 45 who had recovered from COVID-19. V gene TRBV5-1 combines with J gene TRBJ2-3; a weak D match, TRBD1 (6 bases). The sequenced material came from peripheral blood. The CDR3 DNA is TGCGCCAGCAGCTTGGACAGGGCCTGGGATACGCAGTATTTT. This encodes CASSLDRAWDTQYF.